This T cell receptor (beta chain) appears in the sequencing data of a study of shared clonotypes between healthy human individuals. Across the whole study: Donors had three CD4 naive, three CD4 memory, two CD8 naive and one CD8 memory plate apiece. Points from the study as a whole: Among donors, sharing of clonotypes was expected to be affected by sequencing depth. When naive CD4 clonotypes were compared across a few donors, around 5% were shared.

The naive CD8 fraction comprised CD45RO-negative cells positively selected for CCR7 and excluded terminally differentiated effector memory CD45RA+ cells. Original processing methods: From ImmunoSEQ came sequences covering only the junction and carrying no quality scores, so filtering differed. TCRdb keeps only in-frame clones here, not all; method: immunoSEQ multiplex PCR. V, J and clone size are those of that table, while D and trimming were read from the DNA. The table shows fewer than 850,000 clones, with around 96% occurring only once. With respect to this clone: What it binds is unknown.

Trimming shortened V by 3 bases and J by 1 base, and 13 bases separated the two germline ends. Germline CDR1 and CDR2: LGHNA and YNFKEQ. The CDR3 runs 16 residues. This clonotype originated in a man aged 25-45 years in good health. This rearrangement joins TRBV4-2 to TRBJ2-1; the D is unclear. Specimen: naive CD8+ T cells sorted from blood. CDR3 in DNA: TGTGCCAGCAGCCACAACACGGGTGCTTCCTACAATGAGCAGTTCTTC. Translating it yields CASSHNTGASYNEQFF.